This TCR beta chain was observed in a study of blood T cell repertoires in COVID-19. Study at large: Collection of acute and convalescent COVID-19 samples took place in the United States, Italy and Spain. T cells, B-cell-depleted T cells, or PBMCs provided the cDNA or gDNA that served as material.

Germline lookup yields CDR1 MNHEY and CDR2 SMNVEV (reference sequence). V dropped 6 bases and J dropped 7; count of bases not matched to a gene: 0. The CDR3 runs to 13 residues. In the case of this clone: It may be a read error: a sequence one base away is much more abundant.

The authors' processing: Amplification from reference gene primers served as the basis for estimated nucleated cell counts. TCRdb's copy holds only in-frame clones and misses some; the assay was immunoSEQ multiplex PCR. That table is the source of V, J and clone size, and D and trimming were worked out from the DNA. The sample lists approximately 160,000 clones, 81% occurring once. This receptor was identified in a man aged 60 to 69 with active or convalescent COVID-19. Sequenced sample: peripheral blood. V gene TRBV27 combines with J gene TRBJ1-6, with TRBD1 matching 10 bases. Here the CDR3 reads CASRGQGNSPLHF. The CDR3 DNA is TGTGCCAGCAGGGGACAGGGGAATTCACCCCTCCACTTT.